These T cell receptor beta chains were read from a single sample in a study of cytomegalovirus exposure and HLA in healthy donors. Profiling relied on immunoSEQ multiplex PCR, and the TCRdb table lists in-frame clones only, not all of them. The repertoire holds some 210,000 clones, with more than 75% as singletons. Sample: PBMCs. The receptors derive from a man aged 25-45 years in good health and CMV-seronegative. Both conserved end residues are part of each CDR3. D genes are given only for firm matches. The size entry is marked missing in some rows and otherwise reads once, few, many or a size class.

v_call	j_call	clone_size	d_call	cdr3_aa	cdr3_nt
TRBV2	TRBJ1-1	-	TRBD1	CASSRTGGDFF	TGTGCCAGCAGTCGGACAGGCGGGGATTTCTTT
TRBV6-6	TRBJ1-5	few	-	CASSFPQIAQPQHF	TGTGCCAGCAGTTTTCCCCAGATCGCTCAGCCCCAGCATTTT
TRBV9	TRBJ1-4	-	-	CASSVGPEGKLFF	TGTGCCAGCAGCGTAGGGCCGGAGGGGAAACTGTTTTTT
TRBV28	TRBJ1-2	-	-	CASSPIGTAPGYTF	TGTGCCAGCAGCCCAATCGGGACTGCACCTGGCTACACCTTC
TRBV5-1	TRBJ2-5	few	TRBD2	CASSDTSARTQYF	TGCGCCAGCAGCGACACTAGCGCTCGCACCCAGTACTTC
TRBV28	TRBJ2-7	-	TRBD1	CAAQDRELEQYF	TGTGCCGCCCAGGACAGGGAGCTCGAGCAGTACTTC
TRBV27	TRBJ1-2	-	TRBD1	CASSYLGQANYGYTF	TGTGCCAGCAGTTACCTAGGACAGGCTAACTATGGCTACACCTTC
TRBV7-9	TRBJ2-7	-	-	CSSSLVSGFSSYEQYF	TGTTCCAGCAGCTTAGTCTCTGGTTTTAGCTCCTACGAGCAGTACTTC
TRBV10-3	TRBJ2-1	once	TRBD1	CAISEGTGMNEQFF	TGTGCCATCAGTGAGGGGACAGGGATGAATGAGCAGTTCTTC
TRBV7-9	TRBJ1-1	-	TRBD1	CASSRQGSVGTEAFF	TGTGCCAGCAGCCGACAGGGGTCGGTCGGCACTGAAGCTTTCTTT
TRBV11-2	TRBJ1-2	-	TRBD1	CASSLDRTGGIYGYTF	TGTGCCAGCAGCTTAGATCGGACAGGGGGGATCTATGGCTACACCTTC
TRBV28	TRBJ2-4	-	-	CASSLPRLDNIQYF	TGTGCCAGCAGTTTACCCCGACTAGACAACATTCAGTACTTC
TRBV6-6	TRBJ1-3	-	TRBD1	CASRDRAPGNTIYF	TGTGCCAGCCGGGACAGGGCTCCTGGAAACACCATATATTTT
TRBV27	TRBJ2-7	-	TRBD1	CASSSGTGDYEQYF	TGTGCCAGCAGTTCCGGGACAGGAGACTACGAGCAGTACTTC
TRBV25-1	TRBJ1-2	-	-	CASSQQVFYGYTF	TGTGCCAGCAGCCAACAAGTATTCTATGGCTACACCTTC
TRBV29-1	TRBJ1-2	-	-	CSVEALENRSYGYTF	TGCAGCGTTGAAGCATTAGAGAACAGGAGTTATGGCTACACCTTC
TRBV2	TRBJ2-3	-	TRBD2	CASSMLAATTDTQYF	TGTGCCAGCAGTATGCTAGCGGCTACCACAGATACGCAGTATTTT
TRBV29-1	TRBJ1-2	-	TRBD1	CSVKGQNYGYTF	TGCAGCGTTAAGGGACAGAACTATGGCTACACCTTC
TRBV27	TRBJ2-7	-	TRBD2	CASSLTSGYEQYF	TGTGCCAGCAGTTTGACTAGCGGCTACGAGCAGTACTTC
TRBV7-2	TRBJ1-2	-	TRBD1	CASSLSSGGYGYTF	TGTGCCAGCAGCTTAAGTTCAGGGGGTTATGGCTACACCTTC
TRBV18	TRBJ2-7	once	TRBD1	CASSPNRGDEQYF	TGTGCCAGCTCACCAAACAGGGGAGACGAGCAGTACTTC
TRBV7-2	TRBJ2-2	few	TRBD2	CASSTERGWTGELFF	TGTGCCAGCAGCACTGAGCGGGGTTGGACCGGGGAGCTGTTTTTT
TRBV5-1	TRBJ2-1	-	TRBD2	CASSLVRGGTHNEQFF	TGCGCCAGCAGCTTGGTACGGGGGGGTACCCACAATGAGCAGTTCTTC
TRBV18	TRBJ1-2	-	-	CASSPMPRDSDYGYTF	TGTGCCAGCTCACCTATGCCTCGGGATTCCGACTATGGCTACACCTTC
TRBV7-2	TRBJ2-2	-	TRBD2	CASSSYPGLAAGELFF	TGTGCCAGCAGCTCATACCCCGGACTAGCTGCCGGGGAGCTGTTTTTT
TRBV19	TRBJ1-2	once	-	CASRSESYGYTF	TGTGCCAGTAGATCCGAGAGCTATGGCTACACCTTC
TRBV5-4	TRBJ1-4	-	-	CASSFKQDATNEKLFF	TGTGCCAGCAGCTTCAAACAGGATGCAACTAATGAAAAACTGTTTTTT
TRBV7-6	TRBJ2-7	-	TRBD1	CASSYGQEYEQYF	TGTGCCAGCAGCTATGGACAGGAATACGAGCAGTACTTC
TRBV27	TRBJ2-5	-	TRBD1	CASSPDRGETQYF	TGTGCCAGCAGTCCGGACAGGGGCGAGACCCAGTACTTC
TRBV7-2	TRBJ1-6	once	-	CASSLSGQTPLHF	TGTGCCAGCAGCTTATCCGGACAGACACCCCTCCACTTT
TRBV5-4	TRBJ2-7	once	-	CASSRRDIKYEQYF	TGTGCCAGCAGCCGCCGGGACATCAAGTACGAGCAGTACTTC
TRBV5-4	TRBJ2-1	-	-	CASSGVGLDEQFF	TGTGCCAGCAGCGGGGTGGGGCTTGATGAGCAGTTCTTC
TRBV27	TRBJ2-1	-	TRBD1	CASRDRGHEQFF	TGTGCCAGCAGAGACAGGGGCCATGAGCAGTTCTTC
TRBV30	TRBJ2-3	-	TRBD2	CAWSSPSSGTTDTQYF	TGTGCCTGGAGTTCCCCGTCTAGCGGGACAACAGATACGCAGTATTTT
TRBV19	TRBJ1-5	few	-	CASSIRGAGNQPQHF	TGTGCCAGTAGTATCCGGGGGGCTGGCAATCAGCCCCAGCATTTT
TRBV27	TRBJ1-1	-	-	CASSADRNPPEAFF	TGTGCCAGCAGTGCGGACAGAAATCCTCCTGAAGCTTTCTTT
TRBV28	TRBJ2-1	-	-	CASSIVSGGQFF	TGTGCCAGCAGTATTGTTAGCGGAGGCCAGTTCTTC
TRBV9	TRBJ1-1	once	-	CASSVGDTAGTEAFF	TGTGCCAGCAGCGTAGGGGACACCGCCGGGACTGAAGCTTTCTTT
TRBV10-1	TRBJ2-7	-	-	CASHRRQFSYEQYF	TGCGCCAGCCACCGGCGGCAGTTTTCCTACGAGCAGTACTTC
TRBV4-1	TRBJ2-1	-	TRBD2	CASSQRTAGDSYNEQFF	TGCGCCAGCAGCCAAAGGACTGCGGGAGACTCCTACAATGAGCAGTTCTTC
TRBV28	TRBJ1-5	-	-	CASVGRGRSNQPQHF	TGTGCCAGCGTGGGGCGGGGACGTAGCAATCAGCCCCAGCATTTT
TRBV7-9	TRBJ2-1	-	-	CSSSFLSGVLGGEQFF	TGTTCCAGCAGCTTTCTTTCGGGGGTTTTGGGAGGTGAGCAGTTCTTC
TRBV4-3	TRBJ1-2	once	TRBD1	CASSQEIGTGDGYTF	TGCGCCAGCAGCCAGGAAATCGGGACAGGGGATGGCTACACCTTC
TRBV5-1	TRBJ2-1	once	TRBD1	CASSFTSGTGPNEQFF	TGCGCCAGCAGCTTTACCTCCGGGACAGGACCCAATGAGCAGTTCTTC
TRBV18	TRBJ2-7	-	-	CASSPRGRKSYEQYF	TGTGCCAGCTCACCGCGGGGCCGGAAATCCTACGAGCAGTACTTC